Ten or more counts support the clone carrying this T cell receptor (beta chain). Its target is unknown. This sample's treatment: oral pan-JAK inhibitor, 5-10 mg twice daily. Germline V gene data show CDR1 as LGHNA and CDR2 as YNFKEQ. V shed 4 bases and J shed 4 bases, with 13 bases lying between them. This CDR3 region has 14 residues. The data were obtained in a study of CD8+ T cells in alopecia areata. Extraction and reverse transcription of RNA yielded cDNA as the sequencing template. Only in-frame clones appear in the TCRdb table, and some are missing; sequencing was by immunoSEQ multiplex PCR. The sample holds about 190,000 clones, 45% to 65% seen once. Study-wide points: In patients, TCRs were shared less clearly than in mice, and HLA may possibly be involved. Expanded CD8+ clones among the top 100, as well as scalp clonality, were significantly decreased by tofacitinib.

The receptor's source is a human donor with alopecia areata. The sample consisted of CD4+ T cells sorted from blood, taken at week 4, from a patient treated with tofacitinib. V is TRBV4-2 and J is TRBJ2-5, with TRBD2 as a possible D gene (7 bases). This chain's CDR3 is CASSRERGAETQYF. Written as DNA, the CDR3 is TGTGCCAGCAGCCGAGAACGGGGGGCAGAGACCCAGTACTTC.